These 24 T cell receptor beta chains share one sample of origin, sequenced in a study of regulatory T cells in long-lasting Graves disease. Regarding time point: newly diagnosed GD, antithyroid drugs for less than 3 months. PBMC RNA served as the TCR library source. Building of the TCR beta libraries involved iRepertoire HTBI primers and Arm-PCR of CDR3 regions. A single record per CDR3 protein comes from TCRdb applying MiXCR to the multiplex PCR reads. The sample lists about 350,000 distinct CDR3 sequences, 16% seen once, with 20% in the top ten. The data were also submitted as part of a second study, on T cells in Graves' hyperthyroidism and ophthalmopathy.

The sequenced sample was peripheral blood mononuclear cells (PBMCs), obtained at new diagnosis, from a patient treated with antithyroid drugs. The receptors here all came from a woman between 18 and 30 years old with Graves disease.

The table lists this clonotype with a few counts. The genes are TRBV11-2 and TRBJ1-6; 8 bases are shared with TRBD1. The CDR3 has 14 amino acids. V lost 10 bases and J lost 7; bases outside the gene matches: 9. Germline assignment: CDR1 SGHAT and CDR2 FQNNGV. Here the CDR3 reads CAIEDREGNSPLHF. For the CDR3, the DNA is TGTGCCATCGAGGACAGGGAAGGAAATTCACCCCTCCACTTT.

This clonotype was picked up many times. V usage is TRBV5-6 and J usage is TRBJ2-2; D tentatively fits TRBD1 or TRBD2 (5 bases each). V lost 1 base to trimming and J lost 7 bases, with 8 bases between them. The CDR3 has 13 amino acids. CDR1 is SGHDT, CDR2 YYEEEE, per germline. CDR3 residues: CASSLSGHGELFF. The DNA for the CDR3 is TGTGCCAGCAGCTTGTCGGGGCACGGGGAGCTGTTTTTT.

This clonotype was seen at least ten times. The chain is built from TRBV6-2 or TRBV6-3 and TRBJ1-5; 7 positions match TRBD1. The CDR3 spans 15 residues. Germline V CDR1 and CDR2: MNHEY, SVGEGT. Trimming took 6 bases from V and 5 from J; bases not matched to a gene: 10. The DNA of the CDR3 is TGTGCCAGCAGGGAGACAGGGCTGGGGGATCAGCCCCAGCATTTT. As protein: CASRETGLGDQPQHF.

This clonotype was detected ten times or more. The chain joins TRBV6-5 to TRBJ1-2; unclear D gene. Trimming left V 0 bases short and J 8 bases short, with 10 bases between. This CDR3 contains 13 residues. Germline V CDR1 and CDR2: MNHEY, SVGAGI. The CDR3 loop is CASSYSGGSGYTF. CDR3 coding DNA: TGTGCCAGCAGTTACTCGGGAGGTTCGGGCTACACCTTC.

At least ten counts were recorded for this clonotype. CDR3 in DNA: TGTGCCAGCAGTTACCCAGGGGAGAGGACCCAGTACTTC. Its translation: CASSYPGERTQYF. The chain couples TRBV6-5 to TRBJ2-5; maybe TRBD1 (6 bases). In germline, CDR1 is MNHEY, CDR2 SVGAGI. Between the trimmed V and J ends, which lost 2 bases and 7 bases, there was a span of 11 bases. The CDR3 runs to 13 residues.

The V gene is TRBV29-1, the J gene TRBJ2-2; weak D call: TRBD1 (6 bases). The CDR3 length is 14 residues. The V end was cut by 6 bases, the J end by 3 bases, with 14 bases between. Germline CDR1 is SQVTM and CDR2 is ANQGSEA. The CDR3: CSVGPGTHTGELFF. In DNA, the CDR3 is TGCAGCGTCGGTCCCGGGACACACACCGGGGAGCTGTTTTTT.

This clonotype came up many times. The chain uses TRBV15 and TRBJ2-3, with D tentatively TRBD1 or TRBD2 (5 bases each). With 2 bases removed from V and 4 bases from J, the gap between germline ends came to 13 bases. Germline V gene lookup returns CDR1 LNHNV and CDR2 YYDKDF (reference sequence). This CDR3 is 15 amino acids long. As DNA, the CDR3 is TGTGCCACCAGCAGATCGCCCGAGGGACCAGATACGCAGTATTTT. This codes for CATSRSPEGPDTQYF.

The rearrangement joins TRBV9 to TRBJ1-3; the D gene is possibly TRBD1 (5 bases). Germline loops: CDR1 SGDLS, CDR2 YYNGEE. Trimming pared 3 bases from V and 4 bases from J, leaving 17 bases between. The CDR3 spans 16 residues. The CDR3 reads CASSGPDSPTGNTIYF. The CDR3 nucleotides are TGTGCCAGCAGCGGACCCGACAGTCCTACGGGAAACACCATATATTTT.

Many counts were recorded for this clonotype. This rearrangement joins TRBV5-4 to TRBJ2-1; TRBD1 matches 12 bases. Germline V gene lookup returns CDR1 SGHNT and CDR2 YYREEE (reference sequence). The CDR3 loop spans 16 amino acids. V dropped 2 bases and J dropped 9; count of bases not matched to a gene: 9. The CDR3 here is CASSLKTGTGGFEQFF. The CDR3 nucleotides read TGTGCCAGCAGCTTAAAAACCGGGACAGGGGGCTTTGAGCAGTTCTTC.

Many counts were recorded for this clonotype. The junction does not match germline at one end; this may be a read error. The chain employs TRBV5-1 and TRBJ2-3, with unresolved D. The CDR3 is 12 amino acids. Germline CDR1 is SGHRS and CDR2 is YFSETQ. In DNA, the CDR3 is TGTGCCAGCAGCCCCGGAACAGATACGCAGTATTTT. Protein product: CASSPGTDTQYF.

This clonotype was seen only a few times. The chain carries TRBV30 and TRBJ1-1; tentatively, D is TRBD1 (5 bases). Trimming left V 4 bases short and J 3 bases short, with 12 bases between. The CDR3 length is 13 residues. Germline V gene sequence: CDR1 GTSNPN, CDR2 SVGIG (reference sequence). In DNA form, the CDR3 reads TGTGCCTGGAACTATGGGGGAGACACTGAAGCTTTCTTT. Its protein product is CAWNYGGDTEAFF.

The V gene is TRBV7-2, the J gene TRBJ2-5, with TRBD1 identical over 7 bases. The CDR3 runs 14 residues. Germline CDR1 and CDR2: SGHTA and FQGNSA. V was pared by 5 bases and J by 3 bases, with 6 bases of the junction left unmatched. The CDR3 DNA reads as TGTGCCAGCAGCCGCGGACAGGCTAAAGAGACCCAGTACTTC. This encodes CASSRGQAKETQYF.

In this sample, this clonotype turned up a few times. The chain recombines TRBV2 with TRBJ2-1, with D unclear. The germline V gene encodes CDR1 SNHLY and CDR2 FYNNEI. This CDR3 spans 15 amino acids. Trimming stripped 0 bases from V and 8 bases from J, with 14 bases between. CDR3 nucleotide sequence: TGTGCCAGCAGTGAAGCGCTTAACTACGAATATGAGCAGTTCTTC. It codes for CASSEALNYEYEQFF. Complete variable domain (other parts from reference TRBV2 and TRBJ2-1): EPEVTQTPSHQVTQMGQEVILRCVPISNHLYFYWYRQILGQKVEFLVSFYNNEISEKSEIFDDQFSVERPDGSNFTLKIRSTKLEDSAMYFCASSEALNYEYEQFFGPGTRLTVL.

This clonotype was counted ten times or more. V and J are TRBV6-5 and TRBJ1-6, with no clear D. Germline lookup yields CDR1 MNHEY and CDR2 SVGAGI. The CDR3 is 14 amino acids. Trimming took off 2 bases at V and 10 bases at J, with 12 bases between the two ends. The CDR3 bases are TGTGCCAGCAGTTACCCCGGGGAGGGCTCACCCCTCCACTTT. Translation: CASSYPGEGSPLHF.

This clonotype showed up many times. This chain uses TRBV11-2 with TRBJ2-3; D remains ambiguous. CDR1 is SGHAT, CDR2 FQNNGV, per germline. This CDR3 is built from 17 residues. Between the trimmed V and J ends, which lost 1 base and 0 bases, there was a span of 14 bases. The DNA of the CDR3 is TGTGCCAGCAGCTTAGGTTCGACAACTTTTAGCACAGATACGCAGTATTTT. It codes for CASSLGSTTFSTDTQYF.

This clonotype has a count of ten or more. The chain combines TRBV28 with TRBJ1-1; D gene uncertain. Trimming stripped 2 bases from V and 5 bases from J, with 12 bases between. CDR1 is MDHEN and CDR2 is SYDVKM in the germline V gene. The CDR3 totals 14 residues. CDR3 coding DNA: TGTGCCAGCAGTTTACCCGCGCTTGGGACTGAAGCTTTCTTT. Its translation: CASSLPALGTEAFF. Together with reference TRBV28 and TRBJ1-1, the CDR3 gives the full variable domain: DVKVTQSSRYLVKRTGEKVFLECVQDMDHENMFWYRQDPGLGLRLIYFSYDVKMKEKGDIPEGYSVSREKKERFSLILESASTNQTSMYLCASSLPALGTEAFFGQGTRLTVV.

The chain links TRBV12-3 or TRBV12-4 to TRBJ2-3; no reliable D call. The CDR3 is 13 amino acids. V lost 0 bases and J lost 5, with 6 bases in between. Written as DNA, the CDR3 is TGTGCCAGCAGTTTAGCGGTAGTAGATACGCAGTATTTT. Protein sequence: CASSLAVVDTQYF.

This clonotype was picked up many times. The V and J genes are TRBV20-1 and TRBJ2-7; the D gene is possibly TRBD1 (5 bases). The germline gives CDR1 DFQATT, CDR2 SNEGSKA (reference sequence). V shed 1 base and J shed 6 bases, with 13 bases lying between them. This CDR3 is 13 amino acids long. The CDR3 DNA reads TGCAGTGCTAGAGTTGTAGGTCAGGGCGAGCAGTACTTC. Translating gives CSARVVGQGEQYF.

Ten or more counts support this clonotype. The chain carries TRBV5-1 and TRBJ2-7; the D gene is possibly TRBD2 (5 bases). V was pared by 5 bases and J by 0 bases, with 9 bases between. Germline V gives CDR1 SGHRS, CDR2 YFSETQ. CDR3 length: 13 amino acids. The CDR3 DNA follows: TGCGCCAGCAGTCGGGATCTCTCCTACGAGCAGTACTTC. Protein product: CASSRDLSYEQYF.

This clonotype has just a few counts. CDR3 sequence reads: CASSQDLLYGYTF. Here the CDR3 DNA reads TGTGCCAGCAGCCAAGATCTTTTATATGGCTACACCTTC. The chain combines TRBV14 with TRBJ1-2; D is undetermined. Trimming pared 0 bases from V and 5 bases from J, leaving 7 bases between. This CDR3 is 13 amino acids long. Germline CDR1 and CDR2: SGHDN and FVKESK. Based on the CDR3 plus reference TRBV14 and TRBJ1-2, the full variable domain is EAGVTQFPSHSVIEKGQTVTLRCDPISGHDNLYWYRRVMGKEIKFLLHFVKESKQDESGMPNNRFLAERTGGTYSTLKVQPAELEDSGVYFCASSQDLLYGYTFGSGTRLTVV.

The V and J genes are TRBV6-1 and TRBJ2-3; 9 positions match TRBD1. The V segment lost 6 bases and the J segment 1 base; nucleotides outside the gene matches: 8. Per the germline V gene, CDR1 is MNHNS and CDR2 is SASEGT. The CDR3 contains 16 residues. The CDR3 sequence is CASRRLRTGGTDTQYF. CDR3 sequence (DNA): TGTGCCAGCAGACGACTCAGGACAGGGGGCACAGATACGCAGTATTTT.

The sample holds many counts of this clonotype. The chain recombines TRBV6-2 or TRBV6-3 with TRBJ2-3; D is possibly TRBD1 (5 bases). The CDR3 spans 16 residues. Germline V gene lookup returns CDR1 MNHEY and CDR2 SVGEGT. Trimming took 10 bases from V and 3 from J, leaving 23 bases between them. CDR3 residues: CATRGPAQGGTDTQYF. CDR3 DNA: TGTGCCACCCGTGGCCCTGCTCAGGGTGGAACAGATACGCAGTATTTT.

This clonotype was seen at least ten times. The chain links TRBV6-1 to TRBJ2-1, with D tentatively TRBD2 (6 bases). The CDR3 length is 15 residues. Germline V gene lookup returns CDR1 MNHNS and CDR2 SASEGT. V gave up 6 bases and J gave up 6 bases, with 18 bases separating them. DNA of the CDR3: TGTGCCAGCAGACGCCGGAGCCCGGGGGTCAATGAGCAGTTCTTC. Translation gives CASRRRSPGVNEQFF.

This clonotype showed up many times. The V gene is TRBV30, the J gene TRBJ2-5; D may be TRBD2 (6 bases). Trimming removed 0 bases at V and 5 bases at J, with 16 bases between. This CDR3 region has 15 residues. Germline assignment: CDR1 GTSNPN and CDR2 SVGIG (reference sequence). The CDR3 here is CAWSVLSSRGETQYF. In nucleotides, the CDR3 is TGTGCCTGGAGTGTACTCTCTTCACGGGGGGAGACCCAGTACTTC.